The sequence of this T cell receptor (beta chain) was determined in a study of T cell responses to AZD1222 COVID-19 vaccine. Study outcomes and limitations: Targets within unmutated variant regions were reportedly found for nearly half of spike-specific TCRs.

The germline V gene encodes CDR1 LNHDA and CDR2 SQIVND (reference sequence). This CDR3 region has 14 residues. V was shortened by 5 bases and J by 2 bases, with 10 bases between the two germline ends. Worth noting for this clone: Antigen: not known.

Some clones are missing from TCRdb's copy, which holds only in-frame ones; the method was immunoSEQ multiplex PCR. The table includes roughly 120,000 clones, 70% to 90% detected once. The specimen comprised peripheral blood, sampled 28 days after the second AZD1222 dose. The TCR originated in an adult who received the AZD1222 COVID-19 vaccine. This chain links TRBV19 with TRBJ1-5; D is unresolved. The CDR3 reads CASSRHVGNQPQHF. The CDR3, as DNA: TGTGCCAGTAGTCGGCACGTGGGCAATCAGCCCCAGCATTTT.